The T cell receptor (beta chain) under discussion was sequenced for a study of vaccination and CD4 T cells after COVID-19. Study background: Convalescent cases consisted of six males and four females, of whom two were Hispanic.

The treatment was: approximately 9-day PBMC culture with coronavirus spike peptide pools or control peptides (ViraFEST assay). Prior to the COVID-19 pandemic (2011-2018), the unexposed donor's CD4+ T cells were collected. With roughly 10 ug/ml peptide pools and roughly 9.8 IU/ml IL-2, PBMCs were cultured at approximately 2 million per well. V was shortened by 7 bases and J by 3 bases, with 15 bases between the two germline ends. The CDR3 loop spans 14 amino acids. Cultured CD4+ T-cell DNA underwent Oncomine TCR Beta short-read sequencing. A single record per CDR3 protein comes from TCRdb applying MiXCR to the PCR reads. The sample lists 5,000 to 6,000 distinct CDR3 sequences, roughly 39% occurring once. Regarding the study as a whole: When vaccine-specific clones from convalescent patients were examined, 304 of 307 were spike mono-reactive.

Only a few counts were recorded for this clonotype. The antigen remains unidentified. What was sequenced was CD4+ T cells from blood, cultured in vitro. This sequence originates from a human donor in good health. The chain is built from TRBV23-1 and TRBJ1-2; perhaps TRBD1 as D (6 bases). TRBV23-1 is placed among ORFs of uncertain function. The CDR3: CASTSEGHYYGYTF. The DNA of the CDR3 is TGCGCCAGCACGAGCGAGGGACACTACTATGGCTACACCTTC.